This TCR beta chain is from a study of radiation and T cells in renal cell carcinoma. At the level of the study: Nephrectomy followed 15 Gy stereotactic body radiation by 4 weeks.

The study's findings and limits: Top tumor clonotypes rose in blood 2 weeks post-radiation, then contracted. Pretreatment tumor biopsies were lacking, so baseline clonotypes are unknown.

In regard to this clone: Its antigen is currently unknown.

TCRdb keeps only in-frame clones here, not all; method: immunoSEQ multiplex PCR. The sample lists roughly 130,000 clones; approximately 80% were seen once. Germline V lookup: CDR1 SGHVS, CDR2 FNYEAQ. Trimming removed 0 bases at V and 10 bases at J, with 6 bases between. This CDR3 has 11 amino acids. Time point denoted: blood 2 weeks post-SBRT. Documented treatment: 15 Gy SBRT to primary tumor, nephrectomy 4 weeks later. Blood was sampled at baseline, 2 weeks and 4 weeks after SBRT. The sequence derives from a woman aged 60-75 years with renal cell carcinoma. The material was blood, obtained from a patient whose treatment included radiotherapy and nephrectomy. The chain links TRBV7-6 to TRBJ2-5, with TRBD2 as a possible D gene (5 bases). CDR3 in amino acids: CASSLATSQYF. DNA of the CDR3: TGTGCCAGCAGCTTAGCAACTAGCCAGTACTTC. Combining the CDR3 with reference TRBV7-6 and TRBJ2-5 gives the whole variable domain GAGVSQSPRYKVTKRGQDVALRCDPISGHVSLYWYRQALGQGPEFLTYFNYEAQQDKSGLPNDRFSAERPEGSISTLTIQRTEQRDSAMYRCASSLATSQYFGPGTRLLVL.